The present entry profiles one TCR beta chain with its context. What it binds is unknown. The sample originates from a study of shared clonotypes between healthy human individuals. Study-level results: Rarefaction analysis demonstrated incomplete sorted-subset sequencing notwithstanding large depth. It was observed that roughly 5.5% of naive CD4 clonotypes were shared across several donors.

Profiled with immunoSEQ multiplex PCR; TCRdb holds only in-frame clones, not every one. This table has about 2 million clones, roughly 94% appearing once. The sample comprised naive CD4+ T cells sorted from blood. Subset meaning: CD45RA+ positively selected. The origin of this receptor is a man younger than 30 in good health.

In DNA, the CDR3 is TGTGCCAGCTCACCAGGGGCTAGCGGCGGCAATGAGCAGTTCTTC. Translation gives CASSPGASGGNEQFF. This chain uses TRBV18 with TRBJ2-1, with 7 bases aligning to TRBD2. The length of the CDR3 is 15 residues. V lost 2 bases to trimming and J lost 6 bases; unmatched junction nucleotides: 7. Per germline, CDR1 KGHSH and CDR2 LQKENI.